These T cell receptor beta chains were read from a single sample in a study of cytomegalovirus exposure and HLA in healthy donors. The table came from immunoSEQ multiplex PCR; TCRdb's copy has only in-frame clones and leaves some out. Of 130,000 to 150,000 clones listed, around 77% were seen once; the top ten hold 6.5% to 8%. The sequencing sample was made of PBMCs. The source of these receptors is a woman aged 40 to 55 in good health and CMV-seropositive. Both conserved end residues are trimmed from each CDR3. D genes are given only for firm matches.

j_call	cdr3_length	v_call	d_call	cdr3_aa
TRBJ2-5	15	TRBV4-2	TRBD2	ASSQNRLAGLSETQY
NA	12	TRBV28	TRBD1	ASNGAGGSYEQY
TRBJ2-7	12	TRBV2	NA	ASRFRGSSYEQY
TRBJ2-7	11	TRBV6-5	NA	ASSPLEGTEQY
TRBJ1-2	12	TRBV28	TRBD1	ASSSRDRDCGYT
TRBJ2-7	11	TRBV7-2	TRBD2	ASSSRAGSEQY
TRBJ2-2	11	TRBV7-2	NA	ASSSGRTGELF
TRBJ1-2	13	TRBV4-1	TRBD1	ASSQEPGGGYGYT
TRBJ1-2	11	TRBV5-4	NA	ASSLSGVDGYT
TRBJ2-1	14	TRBV19	TRBD2	ASSQPLAGGRNEQF
TRBJ1-2	13	TRBV25-1	NA	ASSESGRGNYGYT
TRBJ2-3	10	TRBV10-3	NA	AIKGGTDTQY
TRBJ1-3	13	TRBV6-5	NA	ASSRGGGSGNTIY
TRBJ1-5	14	TRBV6-1	TRBD1	ASSAGGTYSNQPQH
TRBJ2-7	13	TRBV30	NA	AWSPDNWSSYEQY
TRBJ2-2	13	TRBV6-5	NA	ASSYEGMGTGELF
TRBJ2-7	16	TRBV28	NA	ASSPASGQSQSSYEQY
TRBJ2-2	15	TRBV5-1	TRBD1	ASSLGDRGRNTGELF
TRBJ2-7	13	TRBV11-2	NA	ASSLDSADTYEQY
TRBJ2-5	11	TRBV19	NA	ASSGGLQETQY
TRBJ2-1	14	TRBV11-1	TRBD2	ASSPGTSGGPAKQF
TRBJ2-3	13	TRBV9	NA	ASDRGWGSQDTQY
TRBJ1-5	15	TRBV19	TRBD1	ASSPRDRQDSNQPQH
TRBJ2-1	15	TRBV18	NA	ASSPPQTGSSYNEQF
TRBJ1-5	15	TRBV11-2	TRBD1	ASSPRTGQGSHQPQH
TRBJ1-2	14	TRBV18	TRBD1	ASSPLADRGAYGYT
TRBJ2-3	12	TRBV5-1	TRBD1	ASSRQGSTDTQY
TRBJ2-3	17	TRBV5-1	NA	ASSLGVAGTGTSTDTQY
TRBJ2-2	13	TRBV6-5	TRBD1	ASSSGTGLAGELF
TRBJ2-7	15	TRBV4-2	TRBD2	ASSIRTSGGGSYEQY
TRBJ1-5	12	TRBV28	NA	ASIPQGRVQPQH
TRBJ1-2	10	TRBV29-1	NA	SVVSVDYGYT
TRBJ2-1	13	TRBV6-5	TRBD1	ASSSGQGAYNEQF
TRBJ1-2	11	TRBV6-6	NA	ASSYGQTQGYT
TRBJ2-2	16	TRBV21-1	NA	ASSKGASGGAWTGELF
TRBJ2-6	15	TRBV10-2	NA	ASSDWAGASGANVLT
TRBJ1-4	13	TRBV9	NA	ASTPQGATNEKLF
TRBJ1-1	12	TRBV7-9	TRBD1	ASSFGQGDTEAF
TRBJ2-7	13	TRBV6-1	NA	ASSEVPGGAYEQY
TRBJ2-7	12	TRBV11-2	TRBD2	ASSPSGGPYEQY
TRBJ1-4	12	TRBV6-1	NA	ASSEGFINEKLF
TRBJ2-1	12	TRBV6-5	TRBD2	ASSYQGLAGEQF
NA	13	TRBV6-1	NA	ASSETRGIPYEQY
TRBJ1-5	12	TRBV4-1	NA	ASSQEAGNQPQH
TRBJ2-3	14	TRBV6-1	TRBD2	ASSDRGSGGTDTQY
TRBJ2-1	13	TRBV7-3	TRBD2	ASSVTSGGRDEQF
TRBJ1-1	12	TRBV28	TRBD1	ASSIYRGDTEAF
TRBJ2-6	15	TRBV19	TRBD1	ASSPTNRGSGANVLT
TRBJ1-1	12	TRBV27	TRBD1	ASGRQGARTEAF